Many counts were recorded for the clone carrying this T cell receptor beta chain. Its specificity is unknown. These data belong to a study of regulatory T cells in long-lasting Graves disease. Notes on the study in general: There were preferences for TRBV28, TRBJ1-2 and TRBJ2-5 in persistent disease. Accuracy may have suffered from the small sample size.

CDR1 is KGHSH, CDR2 LQKENI, per germline. This CDR3 spans 14 amino acids. V lost 2 bases to trimming and J lost 3 bases, with 8 bases between them. Arm-PCR of CDR3 regions and iRepertoire HTBI primers were the basis on which TCR beta libraries were built. TCRdb independently ran MiXCR on the multiplex PCR reads; one entry per CDR3 protein. The repertoire includes almost 350,000 distinct CDR3 sequences, about 18% of them detected once, and approximately 31% sits in the top ten. Time point indicated: persistent/refractory GD, antithyroid drugs over 5 years with positive TRAb. PBMCs provided the RNA from which the TCR library was made.

The TCR sequence derives from a female donor with Graves disease. The chain couples TRBV18 to TRBJ1-5; no clear D. The starting material was peripheral blood mononuclear cells (PBMCs), obtained when the disease was refractory, from a patient treated with antithyroid drugs. The chain's CDR3 is CASSPGWANQPQHF. The CDR3 DNA sequence: TGTGCCAGCTCACCAGGGTGGGCCAATCAGCCCCAGCATTTT.